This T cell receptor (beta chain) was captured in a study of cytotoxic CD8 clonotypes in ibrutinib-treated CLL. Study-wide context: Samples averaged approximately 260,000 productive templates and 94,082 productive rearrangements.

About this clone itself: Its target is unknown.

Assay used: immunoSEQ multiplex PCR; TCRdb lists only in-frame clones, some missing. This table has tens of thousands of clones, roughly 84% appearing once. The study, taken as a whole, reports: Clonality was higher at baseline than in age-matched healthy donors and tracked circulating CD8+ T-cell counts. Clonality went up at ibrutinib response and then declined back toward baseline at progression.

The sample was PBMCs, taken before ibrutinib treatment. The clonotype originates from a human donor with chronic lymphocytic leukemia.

As DNA, the CDR3 is TGCGCCAGCAGCTTGGCTAGCGGGCGCGGACGGTTTGATCAAAAACTGTTTTTT. As protein: CASSLASGRGRFDQKLFF. V gene TRBV5-1 combines with J gene TRBJ1-4; D not certain. The CDR3 contains 18 residues. CDR1 is SGHRS and CDR2 is YFSETQ in the germline V gene. V was cut by 0 bases and J by 9 bases, with 24 bases left in between.